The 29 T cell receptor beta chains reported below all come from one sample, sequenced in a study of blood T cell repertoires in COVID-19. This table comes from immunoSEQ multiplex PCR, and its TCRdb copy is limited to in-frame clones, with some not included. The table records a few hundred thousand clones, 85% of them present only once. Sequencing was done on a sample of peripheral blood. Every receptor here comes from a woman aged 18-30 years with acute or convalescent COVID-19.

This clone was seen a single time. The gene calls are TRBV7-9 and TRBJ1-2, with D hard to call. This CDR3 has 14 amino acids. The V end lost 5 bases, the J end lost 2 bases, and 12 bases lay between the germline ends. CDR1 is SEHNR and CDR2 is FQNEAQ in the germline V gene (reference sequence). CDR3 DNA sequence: TGTGCCAGCAGCCCCGGCGCGGAAAACTATGGCTACACCTTC. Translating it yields CASSPGAENYGYTF.

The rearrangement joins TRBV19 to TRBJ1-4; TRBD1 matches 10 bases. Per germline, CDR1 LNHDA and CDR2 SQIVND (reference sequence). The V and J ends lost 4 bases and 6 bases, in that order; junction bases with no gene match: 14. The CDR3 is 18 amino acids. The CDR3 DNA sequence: TGTGCCAGTAGTACGTACGATCTAGGACAGGGGGAGGATGAAAAACTGTTTTTT. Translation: CASSTYDLGQGEDEKLFF.

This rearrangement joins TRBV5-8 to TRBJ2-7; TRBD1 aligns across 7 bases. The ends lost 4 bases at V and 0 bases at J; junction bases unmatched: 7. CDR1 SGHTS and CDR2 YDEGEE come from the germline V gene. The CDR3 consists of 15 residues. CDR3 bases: TGTGCCAGCAGCGACAGGGTACGAAGCTCCTACGAGCAGTACTTC. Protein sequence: CASSDRVRSSYEQYF. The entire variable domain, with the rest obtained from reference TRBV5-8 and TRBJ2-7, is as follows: EAGVTQSPTHLIKTRGQQATLRCSPISGHTSVYWYQQALGLGLQFLLWYDEGEERNRGNFPPRFSGRQFPNYSSELNVNALELEDSALYLCASSDRVRSSYEQYFGPGTRLTVT.

This chain's CDR3 is CASSTQDEKLFF. The CDR3 region has the DNA TGTGCCAGTAGTACCCAGGATGAAAAACTGTTTTTT. V is TRBV19 and J is TRBJ1-4, with D unclear. Trimming stripped 4 bases from V and 6 bases from J, with 6 bases between. The CDR3 runs 12 residues. Germline CDR1 and CDR2: LNHDA and SQIVND (reference sequence). Combining the CDR3 with reference TRBV19 and TRBJ1-4 gives the whole variable domain DGGITQSPKYLFRKEGQNVTLSCEQNLNHDAMYWYRQDPGQGLRLIYYSQIVNDFQKGDIAEGYSVSREKKESFPLTVTSAQKNPTAFYLCASSTQDEKLFFGSGTQLSVL.

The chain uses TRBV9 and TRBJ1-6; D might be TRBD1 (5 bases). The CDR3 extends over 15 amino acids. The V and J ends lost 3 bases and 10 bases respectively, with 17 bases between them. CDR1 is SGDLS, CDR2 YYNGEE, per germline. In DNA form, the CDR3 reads TGTGCCAGCAGCGCGTATGGGGAGGGGTACTCACCCCTCCACTTT. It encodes CASSAYGEGYSPLHF.

The CDR3 sequence: CASAITGSGTSGRAEQFF. The CDR3 DNA reads TGTGCCAGCGCTATTACAGGCTCCGGGACTAGCGGGAGGGCCGAGCAGTTCTTC. V is TRBV28 and J is TRBJ2-1, with 16 bases that match TRBD2. Germline V gene data show CDR1 as MDHEN and CDR2 as SYDVKM. The CDR3 consists of 18 residues. With V trimmed by 8 bases and J by 10 bases, 17 bases remained unmatched.

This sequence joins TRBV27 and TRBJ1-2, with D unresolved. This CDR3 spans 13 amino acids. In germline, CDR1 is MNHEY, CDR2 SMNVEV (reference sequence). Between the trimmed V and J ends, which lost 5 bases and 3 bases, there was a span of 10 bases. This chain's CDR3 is CASSLTRYYGYTF. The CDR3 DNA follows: TGTGCCAGCAGTCTCACTCGGTACTATGGCTACACCTTC.

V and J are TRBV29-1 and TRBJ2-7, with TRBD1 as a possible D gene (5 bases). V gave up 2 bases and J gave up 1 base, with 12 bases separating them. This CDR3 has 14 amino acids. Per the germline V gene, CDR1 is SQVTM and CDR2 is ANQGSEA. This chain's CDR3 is CSVERRDKSYEQYF. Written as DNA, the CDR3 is TGCAGCGTTGAACGCAGGGATAAGTCCTACGAGCAGTACTTC.

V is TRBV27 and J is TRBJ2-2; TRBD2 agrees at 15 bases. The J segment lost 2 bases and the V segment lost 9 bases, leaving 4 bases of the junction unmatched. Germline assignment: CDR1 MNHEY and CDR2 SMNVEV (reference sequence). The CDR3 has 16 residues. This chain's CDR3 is CASRTSGRANTGELFF. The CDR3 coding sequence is TGTGCCAGTAGGACTAGCGGGAGGGCCAACACCGGGGAGCTGTTTTTT.

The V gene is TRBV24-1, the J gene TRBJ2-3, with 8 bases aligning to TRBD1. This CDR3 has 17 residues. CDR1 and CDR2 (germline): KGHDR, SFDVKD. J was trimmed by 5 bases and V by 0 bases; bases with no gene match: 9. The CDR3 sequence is CATSDLTVQGARDTQYF. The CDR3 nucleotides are TGTGCCACCAGTGATTTGACTGTGCAGGGGGCGAGAGATACGCAGTATTTT.

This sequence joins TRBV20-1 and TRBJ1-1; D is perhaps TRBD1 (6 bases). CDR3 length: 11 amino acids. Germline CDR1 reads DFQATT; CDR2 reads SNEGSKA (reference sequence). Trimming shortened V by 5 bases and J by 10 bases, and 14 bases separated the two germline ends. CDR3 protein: CSAWDTRIAFF. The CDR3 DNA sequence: TGCAGTGCTTGGGACACACGGATAGCTTTCTTT.

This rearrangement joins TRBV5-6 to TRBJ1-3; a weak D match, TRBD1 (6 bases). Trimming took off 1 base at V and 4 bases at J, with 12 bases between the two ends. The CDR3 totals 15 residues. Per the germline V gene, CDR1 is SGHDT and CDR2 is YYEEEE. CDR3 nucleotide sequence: TGTGCCAGCAGCTTGTACAGGGTTGAAGGAAACACCATATATTTT. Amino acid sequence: CASSLYRVEGNTIYF.

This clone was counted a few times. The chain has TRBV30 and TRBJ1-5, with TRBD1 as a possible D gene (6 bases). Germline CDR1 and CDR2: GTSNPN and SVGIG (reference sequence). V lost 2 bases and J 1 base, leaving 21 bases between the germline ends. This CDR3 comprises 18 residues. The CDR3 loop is CAWSLGKNREWSNQPQHF. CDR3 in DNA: TGTGCCTGGAGTCTAGGAAAAAACAGGGAATGGAGCAATCAGCCCCAGCATTTT.

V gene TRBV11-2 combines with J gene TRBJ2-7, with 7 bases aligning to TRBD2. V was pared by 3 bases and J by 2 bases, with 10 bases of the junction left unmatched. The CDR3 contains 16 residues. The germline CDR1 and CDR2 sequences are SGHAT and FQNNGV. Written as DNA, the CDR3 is TGTGCCAGCAGCTTGTGGTCTAGCGGCTCCACCTACGAGCAGTACTTC. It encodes CASSLWSSGSTYEQYF.

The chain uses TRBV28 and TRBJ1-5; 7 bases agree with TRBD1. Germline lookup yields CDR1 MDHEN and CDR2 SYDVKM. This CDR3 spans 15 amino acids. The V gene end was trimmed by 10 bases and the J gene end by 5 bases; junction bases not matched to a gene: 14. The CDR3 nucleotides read TGTGCCACCTATACTCCGACAGGGCCCCATCAGCCCCAGCATTTT. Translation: CATYTPTGPHQPQHF.

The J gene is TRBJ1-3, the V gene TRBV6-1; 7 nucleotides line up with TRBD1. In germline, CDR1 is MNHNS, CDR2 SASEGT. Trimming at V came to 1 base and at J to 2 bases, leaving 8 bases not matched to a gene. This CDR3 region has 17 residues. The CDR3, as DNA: TGTGCCAGCAGTGAAGGCCCGCAGGGGGTACCTGGAAACACCATATATTTT. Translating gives CASSEGPQGVPGNTIYF.

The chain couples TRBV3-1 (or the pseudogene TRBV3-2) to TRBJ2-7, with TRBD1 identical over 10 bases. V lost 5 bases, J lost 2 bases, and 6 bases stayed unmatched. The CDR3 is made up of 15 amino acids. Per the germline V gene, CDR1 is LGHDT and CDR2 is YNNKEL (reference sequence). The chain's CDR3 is CASSIGTGAPYEQYF. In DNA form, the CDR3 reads TGTGCCAGCAGCATTGGGACAGGGGCCCCCTACGAGCAGTACTTC.

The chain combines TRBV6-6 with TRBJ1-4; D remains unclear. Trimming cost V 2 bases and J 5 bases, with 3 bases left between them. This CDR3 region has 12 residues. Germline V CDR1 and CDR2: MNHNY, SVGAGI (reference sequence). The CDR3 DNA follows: TGTGCCAGCAGTTACCCGAATGAAAAACTGTTTTTT. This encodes CASSYPNEKLFF.

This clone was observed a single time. This CDR3 reads CASSLLRTEAFF. As DNA, the CDR3 is TGTGCCAGCAGCTTATTGCGGACTGAAGCTTTCTTT. The chain employs TRBV11-2 and TRBJ1-1; no clear D. This CDR3 region has 12 residues. V lost 2 bases and J lost 5, with 6 bases in between. CDR1 and CDR2 (germline): SGHAT, FQNNGV.

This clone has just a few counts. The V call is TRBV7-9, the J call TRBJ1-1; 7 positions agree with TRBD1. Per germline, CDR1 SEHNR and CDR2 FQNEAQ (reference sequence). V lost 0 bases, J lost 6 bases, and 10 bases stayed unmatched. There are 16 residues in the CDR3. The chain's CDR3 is CASSLAQYRGPPEAFF. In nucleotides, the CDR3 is TGTGCCAGCAGCTTAGCCCAATACAGGGGTCCCCCTGAAGCTTTCTTT.

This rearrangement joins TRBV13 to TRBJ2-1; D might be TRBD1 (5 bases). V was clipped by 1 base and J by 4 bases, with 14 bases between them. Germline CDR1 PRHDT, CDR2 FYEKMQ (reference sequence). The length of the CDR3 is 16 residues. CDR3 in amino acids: CASSLEGQGGYNEQFF. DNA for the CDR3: TGTGCCAGCAGCTTAGAAGGCCAGGGTGGATACAATGAGCAGTTCTTC.

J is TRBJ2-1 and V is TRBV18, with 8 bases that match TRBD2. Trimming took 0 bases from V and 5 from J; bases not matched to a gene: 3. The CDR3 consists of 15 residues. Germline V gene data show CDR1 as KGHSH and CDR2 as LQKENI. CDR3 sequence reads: CASSPPAGGHNEQFF. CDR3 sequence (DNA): TGTGCCAGCTCACCACCGGCGGGGGGCCACAATGAGCAGTTCTTC.

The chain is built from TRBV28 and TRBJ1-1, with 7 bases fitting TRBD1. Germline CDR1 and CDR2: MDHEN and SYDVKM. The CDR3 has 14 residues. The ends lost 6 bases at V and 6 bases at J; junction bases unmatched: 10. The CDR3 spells CASRQTGSSSEAFF. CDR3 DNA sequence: TGTGCCAGCAGACAGACAGGGTCGTCTTCTGAAGCTTTCTTT.

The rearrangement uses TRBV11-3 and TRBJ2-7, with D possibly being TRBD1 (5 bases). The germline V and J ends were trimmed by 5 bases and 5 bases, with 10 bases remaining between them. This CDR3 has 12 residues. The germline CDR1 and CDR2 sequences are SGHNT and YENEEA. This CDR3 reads CASSQGLHEQYF. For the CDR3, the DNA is TGTGCCAGCAGCCAGGGTTTACACGAGCAGTACTTC.

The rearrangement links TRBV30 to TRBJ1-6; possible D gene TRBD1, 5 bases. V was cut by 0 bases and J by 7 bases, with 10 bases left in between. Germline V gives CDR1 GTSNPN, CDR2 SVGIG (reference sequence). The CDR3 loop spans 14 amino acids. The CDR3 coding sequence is TGTGCCTGGAGTGTATCGGGGGGGAATTCACCCCTCCACTTT. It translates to CAWSVSGGNSPLHF.

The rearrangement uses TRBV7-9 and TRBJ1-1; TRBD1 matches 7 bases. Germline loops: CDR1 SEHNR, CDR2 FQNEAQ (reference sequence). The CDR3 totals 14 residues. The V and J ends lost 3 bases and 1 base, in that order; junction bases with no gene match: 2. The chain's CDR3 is CASSFAGGNTEAFF. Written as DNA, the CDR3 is TGTGCCAGCAGCTTTGCAGGGGGGAACACTGAAGCTTTCTTT.

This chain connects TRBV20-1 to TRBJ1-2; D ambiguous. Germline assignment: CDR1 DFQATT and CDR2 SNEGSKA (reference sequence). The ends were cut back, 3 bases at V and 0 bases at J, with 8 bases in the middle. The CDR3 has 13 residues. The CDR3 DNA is TGCAGTGCTAGTAGAGAGTCTAACTATGGCTACACCTTC. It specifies CSASRESNYGYTF.

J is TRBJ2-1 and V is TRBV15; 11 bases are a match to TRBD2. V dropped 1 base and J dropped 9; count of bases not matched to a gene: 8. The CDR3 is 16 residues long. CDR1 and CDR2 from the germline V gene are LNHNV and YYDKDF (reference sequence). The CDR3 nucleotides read TGTGCCACCAGCAGAGGGGCGACTAGCGGGGTAGGTGAGCAGTTCTTC. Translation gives CATSRGATSGVGEQFF. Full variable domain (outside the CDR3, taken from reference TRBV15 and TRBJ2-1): DAMVIQNPRYQVTQFGKPVTLSCSQTLNHNVMYWYQQKSSQAPKLLFHYYDKDFNNEADTPDNFQSRRPNTSFCFLDIRSPGLGDTAMYLCATSRGATSGVGEQFFGPGTRLTVL.

CDR3 region: CASSLSQGFSGANVLTF. CDR3 sequence (DNA): TGTGCCAGCAGCTTGTCCCAGGGATTCTCTGGGGCCAACGTCCTGACTTTC. The genes are TRBV5-6 and TRBJ2-6, with D possibly being TRBD1 (5 bases). V dropped 1 base and J dropped 0 bases, with 11 bases sitting between them. The CDR3 runs to 17 residues. Germline loops: CDR1 SGHDT, CDR2 YYEEEE.